The TCR beta chain under discussion was sequenced for a study of blood T cells in healthy people across ages. Study-wide results and caveats: Without sorted subsets, naive and antigen-experienced compartments could not be conclusively compared. TCR beta diversity per million T cells fell roughly linearly with age.

Investigators took about 9.1 milliliters of peripheral blood from every donor. Using a J-beta primer mix together with a sample-barcoded 5' primer, a second PCR was run for about 7 to 12 cycles. TCRdb passed the 5' RACE reads through MiXCR, listing each CDR3 protein once. The repertoire consists of approximately 810,000 distinct CDR3 sequences, with 35% to 40% occurring once and the leading ten covering 10% to 15%. The V gene lost 6 bases and the J gene lost 8 bases, with 23 bases spanning the gap. This CDR3 has 16 amino acids. On this clonotype itself: The antigen remains undetermined. A much larger clone lies a single base off, so this may be a read error.

The sequence was obtained from a man aged 18 to 30 in good health. The V and J genes are TRBV12-3 or TRBV12-4 and TRBJ2-1; the D gene is possibly TRBD1 (6 bases). The specimen was blood. CDR3 region: CASRTTGWGPLDEQFF. In DNA form, the CDR3 reads TGTGCCAGCAGGACCACAGGGTGGGGACCCCTGGATGAGCAGTTCTTC.